This TCR beta chain stems from a study of shared clonotypes between healthy human individuals. Findings and limits, study-wide: A limitation of the genetic and exposure-history diversity represented arose from few donors. In general, naive subsets displayed greater estimated richness than memory subsets did.

As regards this clone: Its target is unknown.

Germline lookup yields CDR1 SGHRS and CDR2 YFSETQ. The CDR3 spans 13 residues. V was clipped by 2 bases and J by 6 bases, with 12 bases between them. Sequencing was performed with immunoSEQ multiplex PCR; in TCRdb, only in-frame clones are kept and a portion is missing. The table shows over a million clones, with around 82% occurring only once. Input material: memory CD4+ T cells from PBMCs. Specified subset: CD45RA-negative fraction. This sequence was found in a man between 18 and 35 years old in good health. Some clones in this sample may be carry-over from other donors' samples. This chain connects TRBV5-1 to TRBJ2-7, with a tentative D call TRBD1 (7 bases). CDR3 sequence (DNA): TGCGCCAGCAGCTTCCAGGGGGGCTCCGAGCAGTACTTC. This encodes CASSFQGGSEQYF.